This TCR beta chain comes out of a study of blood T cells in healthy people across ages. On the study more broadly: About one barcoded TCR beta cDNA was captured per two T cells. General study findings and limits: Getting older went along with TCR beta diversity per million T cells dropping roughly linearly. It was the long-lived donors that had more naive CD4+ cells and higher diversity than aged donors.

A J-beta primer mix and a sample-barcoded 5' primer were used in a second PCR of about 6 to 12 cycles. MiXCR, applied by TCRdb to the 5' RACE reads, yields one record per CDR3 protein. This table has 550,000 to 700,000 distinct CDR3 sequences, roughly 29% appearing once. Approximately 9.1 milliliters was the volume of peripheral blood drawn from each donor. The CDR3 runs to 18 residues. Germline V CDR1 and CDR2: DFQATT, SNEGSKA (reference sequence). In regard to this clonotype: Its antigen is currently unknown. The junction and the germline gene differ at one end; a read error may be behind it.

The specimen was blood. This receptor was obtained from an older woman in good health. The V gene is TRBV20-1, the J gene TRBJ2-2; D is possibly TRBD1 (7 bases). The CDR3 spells CSATPQGRNALNAGELFF. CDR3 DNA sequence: TGCAGTGCTACCCCACAGGGGAGGAACGCCTTGAACGCCGGGGAGCTGTTTTTT.